This T cell receptor (beta chain) was recovered during a study of glioma-infiltrating T cells. This CDR3 contains 14 residues. CDR1 is MNHEY, CDR2 SMNVEV, per germline (reference sequence). Trimming shortened V by 3 bases and J by 7 bases, and 16 bases separated the two germline ends. Findings and limits, study-wide: Tissue-blood divergence was below expectation in non-neoplastic patients, above in gliomas. CDR3 overlap between tissue and blood was very small.

The sample holds many counts of this clonotype. Its antigen is still unknown. Amplification of TCR alpha and beta CDR3 regions from RNA used iRepertoire nested multiplex PCR. Tissue mRNA or PBMC total RNA, roughly 85-450 ng, went into one-step reverse transcription and amplification. MiXCR was run by TCRdb on the multiplex PCR reads, yielding one entry per CDR3 protein. Of roughly 120,000 distinct CDR3 sequences in the sample, approximately 25% were seen once. Sequencing used glioma tissue, nonneoplastic brain tissue, or PBMCs (not recorded which). V is TRBV27 and J is TRBJ2-7; D perhaps matches TRBD1 (5 bases). This TCR was recovered from a human donor with low-grade glioma or glioblastoma, undergoing nonglioma brain surgery, or in good health (not recorded which). CDR3 residues: CASSFGQGRGEQYF. CDR3 sequence (DNA): TGTGCCAGCAGTTTTGGCCAGGGCCGTGGGGAGCAGTACTTC.